This passage covers 18 T cell receptor beta chains from one sample sequenced in a study of beta chain features in type 1 diabetes. As every portion of the isolated RNA was reverse transcribed, the sequencing read expressed TCRB transcripts. Clones were read by immunoSEQ multiplex PCR, and TCRdb kept only the in-frame ones, dropping some. The profile shows under 250,000 clones, roughly 14% of them singletons. The sequencing input was naive CD4+ T cells from blood. The origin of the receptors is a woman aged 40 to 50 in good health.

In regard to this clone: Other nucleotide sequences from this sample produce the same CDR3. The chain is built from TRBV19 and TRBJ2-3; D might be TRBD2 (5 bases). The CDR3 has 13 amino acids. V shed 6 bases and J shed 1 base, with 8 bases lying between them. Germline assignment: CDR1 LNHDA and CDR2 SQIVND (reference sequence). CDR3 in amino acids: CASSIGGTDTQYF. The CDR3 DNA is TGTGCCAGTAGCATCGGGGGCACAGATACGCAGTATTTT.

There are a few counts of this clone. The chain is built from TRBV4-1 and TRBJ2-7, with TRBD2 matching 9 bases. Losses at the gene ends were 4 bases for V and 4 bases for J; bases not matched to a gene: 8. Germline CDR1 is MGHRA and CDR2 is YSYEKL. The CDR3 has 15 amino acids. CDR3 in DNA: TGCGCCAGCAGCCGGGCGGCTAGCGGGGCTTACGAGCAGTACTTC. This gives the protein CASSRAASGAYEQYF.

This sequence joins TRBV14 and TRBJ1-1, with a tentative D call TRBD1 (5 bases). Germline loops: CDR1 SGHDN, CDR2 FVKESK. The CDR3 has 13 amino acids. V lost 0 bases and J lost 8, with 10 bases in between. The CDR3 DNA follows: TGTGCCAGCAGCCAAGATCTCGGGGGGGAAGCTTTCTTT. This gives the protein CASSQDLGGEAFF.

The chain is built from TRBV15 and TRBJ1-1, with a tentative D call TRBD1 (5 bases). The V end was cut by 0 bases, the J end by 4 bases, with 15 bases between. The germline gives CDR1 LNHNV, CDR2 YYDKDF (reference sequence). The CDR3 runs to 16 residues. The CDR3 DNA sequence: TGTGCCACCAGCAGAGACTGGGGCTTCGAGGTCACTGAAGCTTTCTTT. Translation gives CATSRDWGFEVTEAFF.

The rearrangement links TRBV7-2 to TRBJ2-1; 10 nucleotides match TRBD2. The trim removed 5 bases at V and 4 bases at J, leaving 2 bases unmatched. The CDR3 is made up of 14 amino acids. Germline V gene data show CDR1 as SGHTA and CDR2 as FQGNSA. CDR3 sequence: CASSGLAEYNEQFF. The CDR3 DNA sequence: TGTGCCAGCAGCGGACTAGCGGAGTACAATGAGCAGTTCTTC.

This clone was seen more than once but under ten times. Other DNA variants within this sample encode the same CDR3. V gene TRBV5-4 combines with J gene TRBJ2-2; D is possibly TRBD2 (6 bases). In germline, CDR1 is SGHNT, CDR2 YYREEE (reference sequence). The CDR3 consists of 13 residues. Trimming pared 5 bases from V and 4 bases from J, leaving 9 bases between. CDR3 in DNA: TGTGCCAGCAGTTCCGGGAGCACCGGGGAGCTGTTTTTT. This translates into CASSSGSTGELFF.

V is TRBV5-5 and J is TRBJ2-3, with D perhaps matching TRBD1 (6 bases). The V end was cut by 3 bases, the J end by 4 bases, with 15 bases between. Germline CDR1 and CDR2: SGHKS and YYEKEE (reference sequence). The CDR3 runs 15 residues. The CDR3 sequence is CASSSRAGVPDTQYF. The DNA of the CDR3 is TGTGCCAGCAGCTCCCGGGCAGGGGTTCCAGATACGCAGTATTTT.

This rearrangement joins TRBV9 to TRBJ2-5, with 14 bases lining up with TRBD2. V shed 3 bases, J shed 4 bases, and the junction held 20 bases outside the gene matches. CDR3 length: 21 amino acids. Germline lookup yields CDR1 SGDLS and CDR2 YYNGEE. CDR3: CASSGATGAGTSGGRVETQYF. DNA of the CDR3: TGTGCCAGCAGCGGAGCGACAGGGGCCGGGACTAGCGGGGGACGAGTAGAGACCCAGTACTTC.

This clone was seen more than once but under ten times. Other DNA sequences of this sample code for an identical CDR3. The chain combines TRBV7-9 with TRBJ2-7; 9 positions agree with TRBD1. The CDR3 totals 14 residues. V dropped 1 base and J dropped 4; count of bases not matched to a gene: 2. Germline-derived CDR1 and CDR2 are SEHNR and FQNEAQ (reference sequence). The DNA for the CDR3 is TGTGCCAGCAGCTTAGACAGGGGGCTGTACGAGCAGTACTTC. Translated, it gives CASSLDRGLYEQYF.

The table lists this clone with a few counts. The genes are TRBV27 and TRBJ2-7; 11 bases line up with TRBD2. CDR3 length equals 17 residues. V lost 6 bases to trimming and J lost 6 bases; unmatched junction nucleotides: 16. Germline-derived CDR1 and CDR2 are MNHEY and SMNVEV (reference sequence). CDR3 nucleotide sequence: TGTGCCAGCAGACCCAGGGTGGTAGCGGGGGGGCTGGGCGAGCAGTACTTC. The encoded protein is CASRPRVVAGGLGEQYF.

This clone turned up a few times. The chain is built from TRBV7-9 and TRBJ1-2; D gene ambiguous. The CDR3 has 17 residues. CDR1 and CDR2 (germline): SEHNR, FQNEAQ (reference sequence). V lost 2 bases, J lost 4 bases, and 20 bases lay in between. The CDR3 nucleotides read TGTGCCAGCAGCTTAAAACTTAGCGCCCCAACTATCTATGGCTACACCTTC. Its protein is CASSLKLSAPTIYGYTF. Full variable domain (outside the CDR3, taken from reference TRBV7-9 and TRBJ1-2): DTGVSQNPRHKITKRGQNVTFRCDPISEHNRLYWYRQTLGQGPEFLTYFQNEAQLEKSRLLSDRFSAERPKGSFSTLEIQRTEQGDSAMYLCASSLKLSAPTIYGYTFGSGTRLTVV.

This clone was seen at least ten times. The CDR3 nucleotides are TGCGCCAGCGTGGGCAGAAGTTCTGGGGCCAACGTCCTGACTTTC. This codes for CASVGRSSGANVLTF. The chain links TRBV23-1 to TRBJ2-6, with unresolved D. TRBV23-1 is noted as an ORF with a role that remains uncertain. CDR3 size: 15 residues. Trimming shortened V by 8 bases and J by 1 base, and 12 bases separated the two germline ends.

The V call is TRBV6-6, the J call TRBJ2-3, with TRBD1 identical over 7 bases. The CDR3 has 15 amino acids. V shed 3 bases, J shed 0 bases, and the junction held 3 bases outside the gene matches. Germline lookup yields CDR1 MNHNY and CDR2 SVGAGI (reference sequence). CDR3 nucleotides: TGTGCCAGCAGTTATAAGGGACAGAGCACAGATACGCAGTATTTT. This gives the protein CASSYKGQSTDTQYF.

This chain joins TRBV9 and TRBJ2-6; 10 positions match TRBD2. Trimming removed 3 bases from V and 0 bases from J; junction bases left unmatched: 12. The CDR3 sequence is 20 residues long. The V gene's germline CDR1 is SGDLS and CDR2 YYNGEE. CDR3 residues: CASSAQGLARDLSGANVLTF. CDR3 coding DNA: TGTGCCAGCAGCGCCCAGGGACTAGCGAGGGACCTCTCTGGGGCCAACGTCCTGACTTTC.

This clone was seen a handful of times. The chain carries TRBV6-5 and TRBJ1-6, with D possibly matching TRBD1 (6 bases). The CDR3 consists of 14 residues. Germline assignment: CDR1 MNHEY and CDR2 SVGAGI. The ends were cut back, 6 bases at V and 6 bases at J, with 12 bases in the middle. The CDR3: CASRPGHRNSPLHF. The CDR3 region has the DNA TGTGCCAGCAGGCCGGGACACCGTAATTCACCCCTCCACTTT.

The chain carries TRBV19 and TRBJ2-1; tentatively, D is TRBD2 (7 bases). Germline assignment: CDR1 LNHDA and CDR2 SQIVND (reference sequence). The CDR3 runs 16 residues. V lost 7 bases and J 5 bases, leaving 21 bases between the germline ends. The CDR3 nucleotides read TGTGCCAGTACCACTCAAGGGGGGGGGTGGAACAATGAGCAGTTCTTC. As protein: CASTTQGGGWNNEQFF.

This chain joins TRBV7-9 and TRBJ2-2, with a tentative D call TRBD1 (6 bases). Germline V CDR1 and CDR2: SEHNR, FQNEAQ (reference sequence). The V gene lost 4 bases and the J gene lost 0 bases, with 15 bases spanning the gap. This CDR3 contains 17 residues. CDR3 amino acids: CASSSTGQITNTGELFF. As DNA, the CDR3 is TGTGCCAGCAGCTCCACAGGACAGATAACGAACACCGGGGAGCTGTTTTTT.

This clone appeared a few times. This chain links TRBV7-6 with TRBJ2-2; 9 bases agree with TRBD1. V lost 5 bases, J lost 4 bases, and 5 bases stayed unmatched. This CDR3 region has 15 residues. Germline values: CDR1 SGHVS, CDR2 FNYEAQ. The CDR3 region has the DNA TGTGCCAGCAGCCAACAGGGGGCGAGCACCGGGGAGCTGTTTTTT. Translated, it gives CASSQQGASTGELFF.